This passage covers 26 T cell receptor beta chains from one sample sequenced in a study of persistence of HIV-infected CD4 T cells. Antigen specificity for these receptors is unknown. Sequencing used immunoSEQ version 4 in survey mode. TCRdb keeps only in-frame clones here, not all; method: immunoSEQ multiplex PCR. Among under 40,000 clones, 75% to 85% were seen once, and the ten largest hold 18%. Overlapping HIV-1 Gag 15-mer peptides at around 0.91 ug per peptide per mL were used. CD40L/CD69 double-negative CD45RO-high memory CD4+ T cells were collected. The sample consisted of CD4+ T cells sorted from PBMCs after roughly 17-hour stimulation, taken from a patient who received antiretroviral therapy. Every receptor here comes from an adult woman with HIV who was CMV-seropositive.

There are a few counts of this clone. CDR3 loop: CASSLGEGEAFF. Written as DNA, the CDR3 is TGTGCCAGCAGTCTTGGGGAAGGTGAAGCTTTCTTT. V usage is TRBV12-3 or TRBV12-4 and J usage is TRBJ1-1; unclear D gene. This CDR3 comprises 12 residues. V was shortened by 5 bases and J by 7 bases, with 11 bases between the two germline ends.

The V call is TRBV30, the J call TRBJ1-4; D is undetermined. The CDR3 is 18 amino acids. Trimming removed 3 bases at V and 0 bases at J, with 20 bases between. Germline V gene data show CDR1 as GTSNPN and CDR2 as SVGIG (reference sequence). The CDR3 nucleotides are TGTGCCTGGAGACTCCGGGGAGCTGAGGGCCCAACTAATGAAAAACTGTTTTTT. This sequence encodes CAWRLRGAEGPTNEKLFF.

The genes are TRBV28 and TRBJ1-2, with D hard to call. The CDR3 loop spans 13 amino acids. V was clipped by 6 bases and J by 0 bases, with 8 bases between them. Germline V gene sequence: CDR1 MDHEN, CDR2 SYDVKM. The CDR3: CASRTRTNYGYTF. For the CDR3, the DNA is TGTGCCAGCAGGACACGGACTAACTATGGCTACACCTTC.

This clone was found once. The chain employs TRBV7-3 and TRBJ1-1, with TRBD1 as a possible D gene (6 bases). CDR1 is SGHTA, CDR2 FQGTGA, per germline. V lost 2 bases, J lost 5 bases, and 9 bases lay in between. The CDR3 sequence is 13 residues long. Written as DNA, the CDR3 is TGTGCCAGCAGCTTATCAGGGGCTACTGAAGCTTTCTTT. This codes for CASSLSGATEAFF.

The CDR3 loop is CASRPTGTSGNIQYF. DNA of the CDR3: TGTGCCAGCAGACCCACCGGGACTAGCGGAAACATTCAGTACTTC. The chain has TRBV28 and TRBJ2-4; 11 bases line up with TRBD2. J lost 6 bases, V lost 6 bases, and 7 bases had no gene match. The CDR3 covers 15 residues. Per germline, CDR1 MDHEN and CDR2 SYDVKM.

The V call is TRBV7-7, the J call TRBJ2-7; unclear D gene. This CDR3 has 16 residues. Germline values: CDR1 SSHAT, CDR2 FNYEAQ (reference sequence). V lost 1 base and J lost 2, with 15 bases in between. CDR3 sequence: CASSLVSRQAPYEQYF. CDR3 nucleotides: TGTGCCAGCAGCTTAGTAAGTCGTCAGGCTCCCTACGAGCAGTACTTC.

This clone has only a few counts. J is TRBJ1-2 and V is TRBV3-1 (or the pseudogene TRBV3-2); TRBD1 matches 7 bases. Per germline, CDR1 LGHDT and CDR2 YNNKEL (reference sequence). The CDR3 extends over 13 amino acids. J was trimmed by 6 bases and V by 4 bases; bases with no gene match: 5. CDR3 coding DNA: TGTGCCAGCAGCCCCTCTACAGGGGATGGCTACACCTTC. This codes for CASSPSTGDGYTF.

This clone was observed once. This sequence joins TRBV9 and TRBJ2-1; 10 bases align to TRBD2. The germline V gene encodes CDR1 SGDLS and CDR2 YYNGEE. The CDR3 has 15 residues. The V and J ends lost 2 bases and 4 bases, in that order; junction bases with no gene match: 3. The CDR3 bases are TGTGCCAGCAGCGTCTCGACTAGCGGGTACAATGAGCAGTTCTTC. Protein: CASSVSTSGYNEQFF. Looking up the rest from reference TRBV9 and TRBJ2-1 gives the full variable domain: DSGVTQTPKHLITATGQRVTLRCSPRSGDLSVYWYQQSLDQGLQFLIQYYNGEERAKGNILERFSAQQFPDLHSELNLSSLELGDSALYFCASSVSTSGYNEQFFGPGTRLTVL.

The chain joins TRBV5-1 to TRBJ2-4, with D possibly being TRBD1 (7 bases). This CDR3 comprises 15 residues. V lost 3 bases and J lost 9, with 19 bases in between. In germline, CDR1 is SGHRS, CDR2 YFSETQ. The CDR3 sequence is CASSSNAGQRGIQYF. In nucleotides, the CDR3 is TGCGCCAGCAGCTCTAATGCGGGACAGAGAGGCATTCAGTACTTC.

This clone was observed once. This rearrangement joins TRBV18 to TRBJ1-1; weak D call: TRBD1 (6 bases). From germline, CDR1 is KGHSH and CDR2 LQKENI. V was pared by 3 bases and J by 6 bases, with 11 bases between. The CDR3 is 13 residues long. DNA of the CDR3: TGTGCCAGCTCACCGATACAGGGTTCTGAAGCTTTCTTT. Protein: CASSPIQGSEAFF.

J is TRBJ1-5 and V is TRBV6-5, with TRBD1 as a possible D gene (6 bases). Germline V lookup: CDR1 MNHEY, CDR2 SVGAGI. The CDR3 runs 15 residues. Trimming pared 8 bases from V and 7 bases from J, leaving 21 bases between. CDR3 loop: CASRVTGSAGQPQHF. CDR3 sequence (DNA): TGTGCCAGCCGAGTAACAGGGAGTGCCGGCCAGCCCCAGCATTTT.

The V call is TRBV29-1, the J call TRBJ1-6; 7 nucleotides match TRBD1. The J segment lost 5 bases and the V segment lost 7 bases, leaving 8 bases of the junction unmatched. In germline, CDR1 is SQVTM, CDR2 ANQGSEA. CDR3 length: 14 residues. The CDR3 nucleotides read TGCAGCGCCAAAGAGGGGGCGGATAATTCACCCCTCCACTTT. As protein: CSAKEGADNSPLHF.

The chain joins TRBV19 to TRBJ1-2, with TRBD1 matching over 10 bases. Germline assignment: CDR1 LNHDA and CDR2 SQIVND (reference sequence). This CDR3 has 14 residues. V gave up 10 bases and J gave up 4 bases; unmatched junction bases: 9. The CDR3, as DNA: TGTGCCACCACAAAGGACAGGGGGGGCTATGGCTACACCTTC. Translated, it gives CATTKDRGGYGYTF.

The chain recombines TRBV28 with TRBJ2-7; D unclear. V shed 2 bases and J shed 1 base, with 9 bases lying between them. Germline CDR1 reads MDHEN; CDR2 reads SYDVKM. The CDR3 contains 14 residues. The DNA of the CDR3 is TGTGCCAGCAGTTTAATTTTCGGATCCTACGAGCAGTACTTC. This codes for CASSLIFGSYEQYF.

The rearrangement links TRBV7-3 to TRBJ1-2, with D unclear. CDR1 is SGHTA and CDR2 is FQGTGA in the germline V gene. V lost 2 bases, J lost 7 bases, and 11 bases lay in between. The CDR3 has 13 residues. CDR3 in DNA: TGTGCCAGCAGCTTACAGCCTCCTTTTGGCTACACCTTC. Protein sequence: CASSLQPPFGYTF.

This chain's CDR3 is CASSLATSPDQPQHF. The CDR3 DNA reads as TGTGCCAGCAGCTTAGCGACAAGCCCCGATCAGCCCCAGCATTTT. The V call is TRBV7-2, the J call TRBJ1-5; D uncertain. Trimming left V 0 bases short and J 5 bases short, with 11 bases between. From germline, CDR1 is SGHTA and CDR2 FQGNSA. The CDR3 runs 15 residues.

This clone was counted a few times. The CDR3 bases are TGTGCCAGCAGCCCGCGGGGGGTAAGCCCTAGCACAGATACGCAGTATTTT. Translating it yields CASSPRGVSPSTDTQYF. V usage is TRBV27 and J usage is TRBJ2-3, with 8 bases aligning to TRBD2. CDR1 and CDR2 (germline): MNHEY, SMNVEV (reference sequence). V was pared by 6 bases and J by 0 bases, with 11 bases of the junction left unmatched. There are 17 residues in the CDR3.

This clone has a single count. V is TRBV5-1 and J is TRBJ1-1; TRBD1 agrees at 7 bases. The CDR3 loop spans 13 amino acids. Germline V gives CDR1 SGHRS, CDR2 YFSETQ. With 2 bases clipped from V and 5 bases from J, the junction kept 3 bases outside the gene matches. CDR3: CASSFDRETEAFF. In nucleotides, the CDR3 is TGCGCCAGCAGCTTCGACAGGGAGACTGAAGCTTTCTTT.

This clone was recorded only once. The chain couples TRBV5-1 to TRBJ1-3; TRBD1 is a possible D gene (6 bases). The V end was cut by 3 bases, the J end by 2 bases, with 18 bases between. This CDR3 comprises 17 residues. Germline CDR1 and CDR2: SGHRS and YFSETQ. The CDR3 DNA reads TGCGCCAGCAGCTGGGGGGGCAGGGGCCTTGCTGGAAACACCATATATTTT. It encodes CASSWGGRGLAGNTIYF.

This clone showed up just once. The rearrangement uses TRBV29-1 and TRBJ2-7; 10 nucleotides line up with TRBD1. The CDR3 contains 13 residues. The V gene end was trimmed by 6 bases and the J gene end by 2 bases; junction bases not matched to a gene: 4. The germline gives CDR1 SQVTM, CDR2 ANQGSEA. The CDR3: CSVPGQGPYEQYF. Written as DNA, the CDR3 is TGCAGCGTCCCGGGACAGGGGCCCTACGAGCAGTACTTC.

J is TRBJ2-7 and V is TRBV11-1, with D perhaps TRBD1 (5 bases). The CDR3 extends over 14 amino acids. Germline CDR1 and CDR2: SGHAT and FQDESV (reference sequence). Trimming pared 7 bases from V and 0 bases from J, leaving 13 bases between. CDR3 coding DNA: TGTGCCAGCAAGACAGACTGGGCCTCCTACGAGCAGTACTTC. Translated: CASKTDWASYEQYF.

The V gene is TRBV29-1, the J gene TRBJ2-1; unclear D gene. This CDR3 contains 11 residues. V gave up 5 bases and J gave up 7 bases, with 9 bases separating them. Germline CDR1 is SQVTM and CDR2 is ANQGSEA. In DNA, the CDR3 is TGCAGCGTTTTGGACGGAAATGAGCAGTTCTTC. Residues: CSVLDGNEQFF.

This chain connects TRBV4-1 to TRBJ2-2; 9 positions match TRBD1. The germline gives CDR1 MGHRA, CDR2 YSYEKL. The CDR3 is 18 amino acids. The V and J ends lost 1 base and 5 bases, in that order; junction bases with no gene match: 11. CDR3 sequence: CASSQVGGQGVPTGELFF. The CDR3 region has the DNA TGCGCCAGCAGCCAAGTGGGGGGACAGGGAGTACCAACCGGGGAGCTGTTTTTT.

The chain uses TRBV19 and TRBJ1-2; TRBD1 agrees at 11 bases. Germline V CDR1 and CDR2: LNHDA, SQIVND (reference sequence). This CDR3 is 19 amino acids long. The junction had 19 bases not matched to a gene; V was cut back by 3 bases and J by 7 bases. The CDR3, as DNA: TGTGCCAGTAGTATTCCGGGAACACGAGCGGACAGGGGGCATGGTGGCTACACCTTC. Translating it yields CASSIPGTRADRGHGGYTF.

Concerning this clone itself: A read error may produce the germline difference seen at one junction end. This CDR3 is CSARAELAGGF. CDR3 nucleotide sequence: TGCAGTGCTAGAGCGGAGCTCGCGGGAGGCTTC. The chain has TRBV20-1 and TRBJ2-4; 8 bases are shared with TRBD2. The CDR3 covers 11 residues. Germline V gene sequence: CDR1 DFQATT, CDR2 SNEGSKA (reference sequence).

The V gene is TRBV29-1, the J gene TRBJ2-1; 9 bases map to TRBD1. CDR3 length: 13 amino acids. Germline loops: CDR1 SQVTM, CDR2 ANQGSEA. V trimming: 7 bases; J trimming: 2 bases; junction bases outside the gene matches: 3. The CDR3 coding sequence is TGCAGCGGGAGACAGGGGGCCTACAATGAGCAGTTCTTC. Translation: CSGRQGAYNEQFF.